This T cell receptor beta chain came from a study of blood T cell repertoires in COVID-19. Study context: COVID-19 samples collected from the United States, Italy and Spain covered acute and convalescent phases.

The germline V gene has CDR1 SGHTA and CDR2 FQGNSA. J was trimmed by 5 bases and V by 1 base; bases with no gene match: 10. This CDR3 spans 16 amino acids. Sequenced by immunoSEQ multiplex PCR; TCRdb stores in-frame clones only, minus some. The table has under 350,000 clones, about 89% seen once. Residents of 20 to 25 US areas, aged about 18 to 89 years, made up the participants. Sequenced input: PBMCs or T cells enriched from blood (not recorded which). V is TRBV7-2 and J is TRBJ2-5; 7 nucleotides agree with TRBD2. This clonotype was obtained from a woman in her late teens or twenties who had recovered from COVID-19. CDR3 DNA: TGTGCCAGCAGCTTAGTTCAAGCGGGGATTAGGGAGACCCAGTACTTC. The encoded protein is CASSLVQAGIRETQYF.